A single TCR beta chain is shown here with its context. Its antigen remains unidentified. This PCR relied on a set of 60 Vbeta primers and 13 Jbeta primers. The assay was immunoSEQ multiplex PCR, and TCRdb's table has in-frame clones only and misses some. The sample gives approximately 130,000 clones, approximately 84% of which show up once; under 3% is in the top ten. These data originate in a study of cytomegalovirus exposure and HLA in healthy donors. The study's findings and limits: Confirmation was obtained in vitro that a few CMV-associated chains are specific for CMV antigens. In a later analysis, common viral pathogens appeared linked to several of the most significant clusters.

This CDR3 has 15 residues. V was clipped by 1 base and J by 6 bases; unmatched bases: 9. The receptor was isolated from a boy younger than 10 in good health and CMV-seronegative. The sample comprised PBMCs. The chain has TRBV5-3 and TRBJ2-7; 8 bases align to TRBD1. TRBV5-3 has ORF status, its function being uncertain. CDR3 DNA sequence: TGTGCCAGAAGCTTGAAGGACAGGGTGGCCTGCGAGCAGTACGTC. Translating gives CARSLKDRVACEQYV.